This is a list of T cell receptor beta chains from one sample in a study of T cells in Graves' hyperthyroidism and ophthalmopathy. MiXCR, applied by TCRdb to the multiplex PCR reads, yields one record per CDR3 protein. The data show a few hundred thousand distinct CDR3 sequences, around 15% seen once. Specimen: blood. Receptors originate from a woman between 25 and 40 years old with Graves' ophthalmopathy. Both conserved end residues are trimmed from each CDR3.

J: TRBJ2-7; V: TRBV3-1; CDR3: ASSQEAHSYEQY
J: TRBJ2-3; V: TRBV9; CDR3: ASSVGQIGTDTQY
J: TRBJ2-5; V: TRBV6-1; CDR3: ASSVLAGEQETQY
J: TRBJ2-1; V: TRBV27; CDR3: ASSLSSDRDYNEQF
J: TRBJ2-1; V: TRBV6-2/TRBV6-3; CDR3: ASSRQGVNNEQF
J: TRBJ1-4; V: TRBV28; CDR3: ASSHFRGLGEKLF
J: TRBJ2-7; V: TRBV6-5; CDR3: ASSYSGGQGGLHEQY
J: TRBJ2-7; V: TRBV28; CDR3: ASSNPGAEQY
J: TRBJ1-6; V: TRBV28; CDR3: ASSLASYNSPLH
J: TRBJ2-2; V: TRBV6-2/TRBV6-3; CDR3: ASSYWDIPAGELF
J: TRBJ2-7; V: TRBV5-5; CDR3: ASSLAVGPAGWEQY
J: TRBJ1-4; V: TRBV6-1; CDR3: ASSETGGKLF
J: TRBJ2-2; V: TRBV20-1; CDR3: SARVQNTGELF
J: TRBJ1-1; V: TRBV15; CDR3: ATSQTRGNTEAF
J: TRBJ1-2; V: TRBV14; CDR3: ASSQGRASDGYT
J: TRBJ1-4; V: TRBV2; CDR3: ASISDRGNEKLF
J: TRBJ2-7; V: TRBV28; CDR3: ASSWSASYEQY
J: TRBJ1-5; V: TRBV20-1; CDR3: SARGGNSGPDQPQH
J: TRBJ2-7; V: TRBV6-1; CDR3: ASSEAASGGYRYEQY
J: TRBJ2-7; V: TRBV7-8; CDR3: ASNTVPPGYEQY
J: TRBJ1-2; V: TRBV27; CDR3: ASSRYKSPDGYT
J: TRBJ2-7; V: TRBV6-1; CDR3: ASSYSLVSEQY
J: TRBJ1-2; V: TRBV7-8; CDR3: ASSSQRYRAGGYT
J: TRBJ2-7; V: TRBV7-9; CDR3: ASRPLPGSSYEQY
J: TRBJ2-7; V: TRBV6-1; CDR3: ASSEGSGGVNEQY
J: TRBJ1-1; V: TRBV7-3; CDR3: ASSLTDSLNTEAF
J: TRBJ1-6; V: TRBV13; CDR3: ASSAGTGRSPLH
J: TRBJ1-2; V: TRBV24-1; CDR3: ATSDNRDRAANYGYT
J: TRBJ1-2; V: TRBV24-1; CDR3: ATSDPGQGEYGYT
J: TRBJ1-5; V: TRBV2; CDR3: ASSDRGGSNQPQH
J: TRBJ2-7; V: TRBV7-8; CDR3: ASSLGLGARSYEQY
J: TRBJ1-4; V: TRBV7-8; CDR3: ASSLTTGVNEKLF
J: TRBJ2-1; V: TRBV3-1; CDR3: ASSQVPGVWQF
J: TRBJ2-7; V: TRBV6-1; CDR3: ASSPHPGTGGYEEQY